The 23 T cell receptor beta chains given below trace back to one sample, sequenced in a study of shared clonotypes between healthy human individuals (dated by TCRdb to the early 2020s). The library was built by means of the immunoSEQ multiplex PCR assay. The source is immuneACCESS, and TCRdb retained only in-frame sequences with V and J called. Part of the clones is not carried over; for the studies checked, unresolved V genes explain less than half of this, and the remainder is unexplained. Counted in this sample were roughly 1,500,000 clones; roughly 98% of them appeared once. 0.45% of the sample is held by the ten biggest clonotypes. Sequencing was carried out using naive CD4+ T cells sorted from blood. The sample's cell subset or site label, decoded: CD45RA+ positively selected. These TCRs come from a man aged 25-45 years in good health.

The DNA of the CDR3 is TGTGCCAGCAGTCCGGGGCATTACAATGAGCAGTTCTTC. Translated, it gives CASSPGHYNEQFF. The chain recombines TRBV6-4 with TRBJ2-1; D possibly uses TRBD1 or TRBD2 (5 bases each). Germline V gene sequence: CDR1 MRHNA, CDR2 SNTAGT. The CDR3 is 13 amino acids. The V end lost 5 bases, the J end lost 4 bases, and 9 bases lay between the germline ends.

The chain carries TRBV7-3 and TRBJ2-2; D is unresolved. The ends were cut back, 5 bases at V and 3 bases at J, with 7 bases in the middle. Per germline, CDR1 SGHTA and CDR2 FQGTGA. This CDR3 has 13 residues. The CDR3 region has the DNA TGTGCCAGCAGCCGTGCTGACACCGGGGAGCTGTTTTTT. This codes for CASSRADTGELFF.

The chain combines TRBV29-1 with TRBJ1-1; D not certain. Trimming cost V 2 bases and J 4 bases, with 8 bases left between them. The length of the CDR3 is 12 residues. The V gene's germline CDR1 is SQVTM and CDR2 ANQGSEA. CDR3 protein: CSVELRGTEAFF. The CDR3 DNA reads TGCAGCGTTGAACTTCGGGGCACTGAAGCTTTCTTT. The entire variable domain, with the rest obtained from reference TRBV29-1 and TRBJ1-1, is as follows: SAVISQKPSRDICQRGTSLTIQCQVDSQVTMMFWYRQQPGQSLTLIATANQGSEATYESGFVIDKFPISRPNLTFSTLTVSNMSPEDSSIYLCSVELRGTEAFFGQGTRLTVV.

The gene calls are TRBV6-5 and TRBJ1-5; 7 bases map to TRBD1. Germline-derived CDR1 and CDR2 are MNHEY and SVGAGI. The junction had 2 bases not matched to a gene; V was cut back by 10 bases and J by 2 bases. The CDR3 loop spans 12 amino acids. CDR3: CAIGTGNQPQHF. DNA for the CDR3: TGTGCCATCGGGACAGGCAATCAGCCCCAGCATTTT.

The chain is built from TRBV7-2 and TRBJ2-5; possible D gene TRBD2, 5 bases. The CDR3 totals 13 residues. V gave up 5 bases and J gave up 2 bases, with 9 bases separating them. Germline CDR1 is SGHTA and CDR2 is FQGNSA. The CDR3, as DNA: TGTGCCAGCAGCGGTAGCGTACAAGAGACCCAGTACTTC. Protein product: CASSGSVQETQYF.

This chain connects TRBV7-9 to TRBJ2-7; D call uncertain. Looked up from germline, CDR1 is SEHNR and CDR2 is FQNEAQ (reference sequence). V dropped 7 bases and J dropped 6 bases, with 19 bases sitting between them. The CDR3 runs to 14 residues. CDR3 protein: CASIPAPWVSEQYF. CDR3 nucleotide sequence: TGTGCCAGCATTCCCGCCCCGTGGGTATCCGAGCAGTACTTC. Full variable domain (rest looked up from reference TRBV7-9 and TRBJ2-7): DTGVSQNPRHKITKRGQNVTFRCDPISEHNRLYWYRQTLGQGPEFLTYFQNEAQLEKSRLLSDRFSAERPKGSFSTLEIQRTEQGDSAMYLCASIPAPWVSEQYFGPGTRLTVT.

The rearrangement uses TRBV5-5 and TRBJ1-5; 7 bases match TRBD1. CDR1 and CDR2 (germline): SGHKS, YYEKEE (reference sequence). Unmatched junction bases numbered 8, after V lost 4 bases and J lost 7 bases. This CDR3 comprises 14 residues. CDR3 sequence reads: CASSQDRLRQPQHF. The CDR3 DNA reads as TGTGCCAGCAGCCAGGACAGGCTAAGGCAGCCCCAGCATTTT.

CDR3 in amino acids: CASSILTGGREAFF. As DNA, the CDR3 is TGTGCCAGCAGTATTCTGACAGGGGGTCGTGAAGCTTTCTTT. This chain joins TRBV6-1 and TRBJ1-1; 9 bases match TRBD1. Germline loops: CDR1 MNHNS, CDR2 SASEGT. The junction had 8 bases not matched to a gene; V was cut back by 5 bases and J by 7 bases. The CDR3 spans 14 residues.

This chain connects TRBV10-3 to TRBJ2-1, with 8 nucleotides matching TRBD1. The CDR3 is 12 amino acids. The trim removed 3 bases at V and 10 bases at J, leaving 2 bases unmatched. Germline V lookup: CDR1 ENHRY, CDR2 SYGVKD. The CDR3 DNA reads as TGTGCCATCAGTGACAGGGGGCGGGAGCAGTTCTTC. As protein: CAISDRGREQFF.

This clone appeared a single time. The chain employs TRBV5-6 and TRBJ1-1; D is ambiguous. The CDR3 length is 13 residues. The germline gives CDR1 SGHDT, CDR2 YYEEEE. Between the trimmed V and J ends, which lost 5 bases and 0 bases, there was a span of 8 bases. CDR3 residues: CASRSLVNTEAFF. CDR3 bases: TGTGCCAGCAGGTCCCTAGTGAACACTGAAGCTTTCTTT.

This chain uses TRBV15 with TRBJ1-2; D is unresolved. The CDR3 runs 14 residues. Trimming took 0 bases from V and 6 from J, leaving 11 bases between them. In germline, CDR1 is LNHNV, CDR2 YYDKDF (reference sequence). CDR3 residues: CATSRDRSRDGYTF. The CDR3 coding sequence is TGTGCCACCAGCAGAGATCGTAGTAGGGATGGCTACACCTTC. Full variable domain (missing parts from reference TRBV15 and TRBJ1-2): DAMVIQNPRYQVTQFGKPVTLSCSQTLNHNVMYWYQQKSSQAPKLLFHYYDKDFNNEADTPDNFQSRRPNTSFCFLDIRSPGLGDTAMYLCATSRDRSRDGYTFGSGTRLTVV.

The gene calls are TRBV10-3 and TRBJ2-3; maybe TRBD2 (7 bases). Trimming removed 9 bases from V and 3 bases from J, with 16 bases in between. Per the germline V gene, CDR1 is ENHRY and CDR2 is SYGVKD. CDR3 length: 14 amino acids. The CDR3 spells CAIGAGTGTDTQYF. The DNA of the CDR3 is TGTGCCATAGGAGCGGGAACAGGGACAGATACGCAGTATTTT.

About this clone itself: Other DNA sequences in this sample translate to the same CDR3. The chain joins TRBV9 to TRBJ2-1; 7 bases are shared with TRBD2. The J segment lost 4 bases and the V segment lost 0 bases, leaving 4 bases of the junction unmatched. The CDR3 runs 15 residues. The germline V gene encodes CDR1 SGDLS and CDR2 YYNGEE. CDR3 nucleotide sequence: TGTGCCAGCAGCGTAGTAAGCGGGATTTACAATGAGCAGTTCTTC. It specifies CASSVVSGIYNEQFF. Full variable domain (missing parts from reference TRBV9 and TRBJ2-1): DSGVTQTPKHLITATGQRVTLRCSPRSGDLSVYWYQQSLDQGLQFLIQYYNGEERAKGNILERFSAQQFPDLHSELNLSSLELGDSALYFCASSVVSGIYNEQFFGPGTRLTVL.

This sequence joins TRBV27 and TRBJ2-7, with D possibly being TRBD2 (5 bases). Trimming stripped 8 bases from V and 3 bases from J, with 14 bases between. Germline lookup yields CDR1 MNHEY and CDR2 SMNVEV (reference sequence). CDR3 length equals 13 residues. CDR3 amino acids: CASRWVLGYEQYF. The CDR3 coding sequence is TGTGCCAGCCGCTGGGTACTAGGCTACGAGCAGTACTTC.

The chain links TRBV6-4 to TRBJ1-5; no firm D call. Germline CDR1 reads MRHNA; CDR2 reads SNTAGT. V dropped 4 bases and J dropped 3 bases, with 7 bases sitting between them. This CDR3 has 13 amino acids. The DNA for the CDR3 is TGTGCCAGCAGTGTTTCAGTCAATCAGCCCCAGCATTTT. This gives the protein CASSVSVNQPQHF.

The chain joins TRBV5-4 to TRBJ2-1; tentatively, D is TRBD2 (5 bases). V was trimmed by 4 bases and J by 0 bases, leaving 17 bases between them. CDR3 size: 17 residues. Germline CDR1 and CDR2: SGHNT and YYREEE (reference sequence). Written as DNA, the CDR3 is TGTGCCAGCAGCCCGTTTGGCGGGCCCAGCTCCTACAATGAGCAGTTCTTC. The encoded protein is CASSPFGGPSSYNEQFF.

This chain joins TRBV7-8 and TRBJ1-3, with D hard to call. The V gene's germline CDR1 is SGHVS and CDR2 FQNEAQ. V was cut by 3 bases and J by 0 bases, with 9 bases left in between. The CDR3 is 15 amino acids. CDR3 amino acids: CASSLGESSGNTIYF. The DNA for the CDR3 is TGTGCCAGCAGCTTGGGAGAGAGCTCTGGAAACACCATATATTTT.

The rearrangement joins TRBV28 to TRBJ1-2; D might be TRBD1 (5 bases). CDR3 length equals 14 residues. V dropped 5 bases and J dropped 7 bases, with 17 bases sitting between them. CDR1 is MDHEN, CDR2 SYDVKM, per germline. This CDR3 is CASSPGGGMFGYTF. In DNA, the CDR3 is TGTGCCAGCAGTCCAGGTGGGGGAATGTTTGGCTACACCTTC.

In its sample, this clone was seen once. The genes are TRBV9 and TRBJ2-7, with D perhaps being TRBD1 or TRBD2 (6 bases each). Between the trimmed V and J ends, which lost 1 base and 5 bases, there was a span of 13 bases. The CDR3 runs to 14 residues. Germline CDR1 SGDLS, CDR2 YYNGEE. The CDR3 DNA reads TGTGCCAGCAGCGTAACCGGGGGCTTGAACGAGCAGTACTTC. Translation gives CASSVTGGLNEQYF.

The chain combines TRBV5-4 with TRBJ2-3; 11 bases map to TRBD2. Unmatched junction bases numbered 7, after V lost 3 bases and J lost 4 bases. CDR3 length equals 16 residues. In germline, CDR1 is SGHNT, CDR2 YYREEE (reference sequence). The chain's CDR3 is CASSSLTSGVPDTQYF. The CDR3 DNA is TGTGCCAGCAGCTCTCTGACTAGCGGGGTCCCAGATACGCAGTATTTT. Drawing the rest from reference TRBV5-4 and TRBJ2-3, the complete variable domain is ETGVTQSPTHLIKTRGQQVTLRCSSQSGHNTVSWYQQALGQGPQFIFQYYREEENGRGNFPPRFSGLQFPNYSSELNVNALELDDSALYLCASSSLTSGVPDTQYFGPGTRLTVL.

The rearrangement links TRBV18 to TRBJ2-3; TRBD2 matches at 8 bases. The CDR3 totals 14 residues. The germline gives CDR1 KGHSH, CDR2 LQKENI. The J segment lost 3 bases and the V segment lost 4 bases, leaving 3 bases of the junction unmatched. The CDR3 loop reads CASSLGTRTDTQYF. DNA of the CDR3: TGTGCCAGCTCACTAGGGACTAGGACAGATACGCAGTATTTT.

This sequence joins TRBV28 and TRBJ2-7; 7 bases map to TRBD2. CDR1 is MDHEN and CDR2 is SYDVKM in the germline V gene. The J segment lost 3 bases and the V segment lost 4 bases, leaving 12 bases of the junction unmatched. CDR3 length: 16 residues. The CDR3 is CASSSTTSRSHYEQYF. Written as DNA, the CDR3 is TGTGCCAGCAGTTCAACGACTAGCAGGTCACACTACGAGCAGTACTTC.

The rearrangement joins TRBV9 to TRBJ1-1, with TRBD1 identical over 11 bases. In germline, CDR1 is SGDLS, CDR2 YYNGEE. Germline trimming cut 2 bases from V and 3 bases from J; bases unmatched to any gene: 15. The CDR3 consists of 19 residues. CDR3 sequence (DNA): TGTGCCAGCAGCGTCCGACCTCGGGACAGGGGGGGACCGGACACTGAAGCTTTCTTT. The encoded protein is CASSVRPRDRGGPDTEAFF.